A single sample gave rise to the 2 T cell receptor beta chains below, sequenced in a study of T cells after yellow fever vaccination. TCRdb itself ran the 5' RACE reads through MiXCR, one entry per CDR3 protein. The repertoire holds around 610,000 distinct CDR3 sequences, approximately 12% seen once, with over 12% in the top ten. Sequencing was performed on PBMCs, taken on the day of the yellow fever booster vaccination. Receptors were obtained from a man aged 30-40 years who received the YFV17D yellow fever vaccine.

V and J are TRBV6-1 and TRBJ1-2, with D maybe TRBD1 (5 bases). The CDR3 totals 14 residues. Germline V gives CDR1 MNHNS, CDR2 SASEGT. The V end was cut by 6 bases, the J end by 6 bases, with 17 bases between. CDR3 amino acids: CASRRDGADNGYTF. DNA of the CDR3: TGTGCCAGCAGAAGGGACGGGGCCGATAATGGCTACACCTTC.

This clonotype came up a few times. The gene calls are TRBV5-4 and TRBJ1-1, with D possibly TRBD1 on 6 matching bases. The CDR3 consists of 15 residues. Germline CDR1 reads SGHNT; CDR2 reads YYREEE (reference sequence). Trimming took off 1 base at V and 4 bases at J, with 14 bases between the two ends. DNA for the CDR3: TGTGCCAGCAGCTTGCCCCCCGGGGGGCCCACTGAAGCTTTCTTT. This translates into CASSLPPGGPTEAFF.